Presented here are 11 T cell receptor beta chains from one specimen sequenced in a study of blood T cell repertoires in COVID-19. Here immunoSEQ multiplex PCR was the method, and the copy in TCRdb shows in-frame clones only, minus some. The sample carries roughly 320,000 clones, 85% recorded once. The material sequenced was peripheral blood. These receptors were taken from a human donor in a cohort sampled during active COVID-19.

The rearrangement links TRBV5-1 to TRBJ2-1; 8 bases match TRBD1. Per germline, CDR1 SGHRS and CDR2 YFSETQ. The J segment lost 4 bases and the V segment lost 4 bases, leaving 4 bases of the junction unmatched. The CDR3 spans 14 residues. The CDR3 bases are TGCGCCAGCAGCGGGAGACAGGGGTACAATGAGCAGTTCTTC. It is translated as CASSGRQGYNEQFF.

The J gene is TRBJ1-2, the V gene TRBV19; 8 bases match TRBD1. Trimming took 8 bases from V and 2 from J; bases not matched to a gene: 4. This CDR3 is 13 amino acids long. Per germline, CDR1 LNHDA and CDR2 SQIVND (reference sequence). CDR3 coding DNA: TGTGCCAGTGACGACAGGGGCAACTATGGCTACACCTTC. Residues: CASDDRGNYGYTF.

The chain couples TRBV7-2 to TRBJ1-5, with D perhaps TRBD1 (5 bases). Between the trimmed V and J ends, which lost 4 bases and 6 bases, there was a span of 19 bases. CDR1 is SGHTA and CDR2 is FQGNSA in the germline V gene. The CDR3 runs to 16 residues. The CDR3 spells CASSYYSVSGGQPQHF. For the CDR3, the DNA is TGTGCCAGCAGCTATTACTCAGTCTCGGGGGGTCAGCCCCAGCATTTT.

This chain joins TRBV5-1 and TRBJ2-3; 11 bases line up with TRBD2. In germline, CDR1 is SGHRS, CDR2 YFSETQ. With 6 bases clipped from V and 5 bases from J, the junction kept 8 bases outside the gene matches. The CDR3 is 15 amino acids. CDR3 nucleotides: TGCGCCAGCACAGGGAGACTAGCGGGGTTAGATACGCAGTATTTT. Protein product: CASTGRLAGLDTQYF. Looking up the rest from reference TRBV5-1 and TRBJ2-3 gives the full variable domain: KAGVTQTPRYLIKTRGQQVTLSCSPISGHRSVSWYQQTPGQGLQFLFEYFSETQRNKGNFPGRFSGRQFSNSRSEMNVSTLELGDSALYLCASTGRLAGLDTQYFGPGTRLTVL.

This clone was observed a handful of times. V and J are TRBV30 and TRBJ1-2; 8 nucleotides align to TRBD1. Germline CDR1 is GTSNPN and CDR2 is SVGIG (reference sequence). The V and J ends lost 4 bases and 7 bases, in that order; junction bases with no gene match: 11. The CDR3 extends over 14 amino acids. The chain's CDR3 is CAWIRRGTGGGYTF. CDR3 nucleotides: TGTGCCTGGATTCGCCGAGGGACAGGTGGTGGCTACACCTTC.

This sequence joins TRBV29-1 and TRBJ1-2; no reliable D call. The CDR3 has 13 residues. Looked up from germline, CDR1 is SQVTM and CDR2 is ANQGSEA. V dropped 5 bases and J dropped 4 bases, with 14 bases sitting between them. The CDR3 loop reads CSVRLESLYGYTF. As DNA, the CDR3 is TGCAGCGTTCGCCTTGAGTCCCTCTATGGCTACACCTTC.

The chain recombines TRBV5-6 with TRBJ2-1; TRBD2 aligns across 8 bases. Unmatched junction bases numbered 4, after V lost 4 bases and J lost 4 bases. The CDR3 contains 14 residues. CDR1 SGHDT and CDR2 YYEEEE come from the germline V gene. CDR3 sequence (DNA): TGTGCCAGCAGCCTCGGGGGGGCGTACAATGAGCAGTTCTTC. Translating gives CASSLGGAYNEQFF.

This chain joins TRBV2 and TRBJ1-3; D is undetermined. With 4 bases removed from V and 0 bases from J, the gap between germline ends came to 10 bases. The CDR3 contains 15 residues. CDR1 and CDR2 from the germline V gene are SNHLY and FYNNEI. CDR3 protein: CASSVGGSSGNTIYF. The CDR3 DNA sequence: TGTGCCAGCAGTGTAGGAGGGAGCTCTGGAAACACCATATATTTT.

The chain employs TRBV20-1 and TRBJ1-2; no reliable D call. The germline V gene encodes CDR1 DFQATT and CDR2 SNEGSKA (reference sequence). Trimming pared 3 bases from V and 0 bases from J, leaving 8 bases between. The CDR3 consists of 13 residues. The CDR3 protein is CSASEQTNYGYTF. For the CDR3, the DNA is TGCAGTGCTAGTGAGCAGACTAACTATGGCTACACCTTC.

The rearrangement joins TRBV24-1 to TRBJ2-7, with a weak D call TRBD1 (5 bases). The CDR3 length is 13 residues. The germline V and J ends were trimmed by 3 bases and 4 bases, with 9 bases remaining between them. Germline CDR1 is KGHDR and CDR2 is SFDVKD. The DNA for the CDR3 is TGTGCCACCAGTGATCCTGGACAATACGAGCAGTACTTC. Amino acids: CATSDPGQYEQYF.

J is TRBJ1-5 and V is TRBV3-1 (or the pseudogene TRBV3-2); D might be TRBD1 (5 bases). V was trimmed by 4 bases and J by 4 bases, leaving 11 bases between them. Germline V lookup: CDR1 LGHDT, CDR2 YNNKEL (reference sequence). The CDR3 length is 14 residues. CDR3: CASSRQGMNQPQHF. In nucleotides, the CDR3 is TGTGCCAGCAGCCGCCAGGGCATGAATCAGCCCCAGCATTTT.